The next 32 T cell receptor beta chains were all read from a single sample in a study of metastatic and nonmetastatic thyroid tumors. TCRdb re-analyzed the PCR reads through MiXCR. The repertoire has approximately 39,000 clones, about a fifth of them found once; the top ten carry around a sixth. Thyroid surgery took place with no prior treatment in any patient. The source material was blood. The receptors were sampled from a female donor with papillary thyroid cancer or a benign thyroid nodule (not recorded which). Some clones in this sample may be carry-over from other donors' samples.

This clone occurred many times. This sequence joins TRBV29-1 and TRBJ2-5; 9 nucleotides match TRBD1. CDR3 length: 11 amino acids. The germline CDR1 and CDR2 sequences are SQVTM and ANQGSEA. After removal of 8 bases from V and 5 bases from J, the junction contained 3 bases not matched to a gene. The CDR3 DNA reads as TGCAGCATCGACAGGGGGGAGACCCAGTACTTC. Translation: CSIDRGETQYF.

This clone was seen only once. The chain uses TRBV14 and TRBJ2-7, with D perhaps TRBD1 or TRBD2 (5 bases each). Germline values: CDR1 SGHDN, CDR2 FVKESK. The CDR3 has 15 residues. Trimming removed 6 bases at V and 2 bases at J, with 17 bases between. CDR3 loop: CASSAPGALTYEQYF. Here the CDR3 DNA reads TGTGCCAGCAGTGCTCCCGGGGCCCTTACCTACGAGCAGTACTTC.

The CDR3 DNA follows: TGTGCCAGCAGCCAATCGAGAGGGATGAACACTGAAGCTTTCTTT. This sequence encodes CASSQSRGMNTEAFF. The gene calls are TRBV3-1 and TRBJ1-1; D is unclear. Per germline, CDR1 LGHDT and CDR2 YNNKEL (reference sequence). V dropped 2 bases and J dropped 0 bases, with 10 bases sitting between them. The CDR3 loop spans 15 amino acids.

This clone was observed many times. The V call is TRBV20-1, the J call TRBJ1-1, with 9 nucleotides matching TRBD1. This CDR3 is built from 15 residues. With V trimmed by 5 bases and J by 1 base, 8 bases remained unmatched. Germline CDR1 and CDR2: DFQATT and SNEGSKA (reference sequence). This CDR3 is CSAPTGGRGNTEAFF. In nucleotides, the CDR3 is TGCAGTGCTCCCACAGGGGGCCGGGGGAACACTGAAGCTTTCTTT.

The V and J genes are TRBV18 and TRBJ1-2; D uncertain. V was cut by 1 base and J by 10 bases, with 13 bases left in between. Per germline, CDR1 KGHSH and CDR2 LQKENI. The CDR3 loop spans 13 amino acids. CDR3 sequence: CASSPQREVDYTF. DNA of the CDR3: TGTGCCAGCTCACCACAGCGAGAGGTTGACTACACCTTC.

This clone showed up many times. The chain couples TRBV5-1 to TRBJ1-1; a weak D match, TRBD1 (6 bases). CDR3 length: 15 residues. The germline V gene encodes CDR1 SGHRS and CDR2 YFSETQ. The V and J ends lost 0 bases and 6 bases respectively, with 15 bases between them. The CDR3, as DNA: TGCGCCAGCAGCTTGGTATCGGGGGGCGGTTCTGAAGCTTTCTTT. As protein: CASSLVSGGGSEAFF.

This clone showed up just a few times. CDR3 nucleotides: TGTGCCAGCATCTTCGAGGGCGTCGGAAACACCATATATTTT. It specifies CASIFEGVGNTIYF. The chain is built from TRBV6-1 and TRBJ1-3; unclear D gene. V lost 7 bases and J lost 4, with 14 bases in between. This CDR3 contains 14 residues. Germline CDR1 and CDR2: MNHNS and SASEGT.

This clone turned up a few times. Here the CDR3 reads CATSGTGSGRNPYEQYF. CDR3 sequence (DNA): TGTGCCACCAGCGGGACAGGGTCTGGACGAAACCCCTACGAGCAGTACTTC. This chain joins TRBV15 and TRBJ2-7, with 9 nucleotides matching TRBD1. V lost 5 bases, J lost 2 bases, and 13 bases stayed unmatched. CDR1 and CDR2 from the germline V gene are LNHNV and YYDKDF (reference sequence). This CDR3 has 17 residues.

A note on this clone: A much larger clone lies a single base off, so this may be a read error. The chain uses TRBV18 and TRBJ2-3; no definite D call. The CDR3 loop spans 11 amino acids. Germline V CDR1 and CDR2: KGHSH, LQKENI. Here the CDR3 reads CSSSSQDTQYF. CDR3 in DNA: TGTTCCAGCTCATCCCAAGATACGCAGTATTTT.

This clone was picked up one time. At one of its ends the junction is not consistent with the germline gene, which may arise from a read error. This chain uses TRBV24-1 with TRBJ2-6; 8 positions agree with TRBD1. Germline values: CDR1 KGHDR, CDR2 SFDVKD. The CDR3 extends over 19 amino acids. The CDR3 DNA is TGTGCCACCAGTGATGGGTGGACAGGGAAAAACTCTGGGGCCAACGTCCTTACTTTC. Residues: CATSDGWTGKNSGANVLTF.

This clone was counted at least ten times. Here the CDR3 DNA reads TGCAGTGCTAGAGATTTAGGCTGGGGGGGAGGAGATACGCAGTATTTT. Translation: CSARDLGWGGGDTQYF. The rearrangement links TRBV20-1 to TRBJ2-3; 7 bases are a match to TRBD2. This CDR3 region has 16 residues. With 0 bases clipped from V and 5 bases from J, the junction kept 11 bases outside the gene matches. The germline CDR1 and CDR2 sequences are DFQATT and SNEGSKA (reference sequence).

This sequence joins TRBV7-3 and TRBJ2-5, with 7 bases that match TRBD1. Trimming at V came to 6 bases and at J to 4 bases, leaving 8 bases not matched to a gene. The germline CDR1 and CDR2 sequences are SGHTA and FQGTGA. The CDR3 runs to 14 residues. CDR3 DNA sequence: TGTGCCAGCAGGTGCCGGGACAGAAGAGAGACCCAGTACTTC. It encodes CASRCRDRRETQYF.

The chain has TRBV7-3 and TRBJ2-1, with TRBD2 identical over 10 bases. The germline CDR1 and CDR2 sequences are SGHTA and FQGTGA. V shed 4 bases and J 9 bases; nucleotides not matched to a gene: 6. The CDR3 runs to 14 residues. The CDR3 is CASSSQREGTEQFF. In nucleotides, the CDR3 is TGTGCCAGCAGCTCACAGCGGGAGGGCACTGAGCAGTTCTTC.

The sample holds many counts of this clone. This CDR3 reads CSARRESGYNEQFF. DNA of the CDR3: TGCAGTGCTAGAAGGGAGTCTGGGTACAATGAGCAGTTCTTC. The chain couples TRBV20-1 to TRBJ2-1; possible D gene TRBD2, 5 bases. Germline CDR1 DFQATT, CDR2 SNEGSKA (reference sequence). Trimming took off 2 bases at V and 4 bases at J, with 12 bases between the two ends. The CDR3 loop spans 14 amino acids.

This clone was recorded many times. Other DNA sequences in this specimen translate into the identical CDR3. The chain recombines TRBV12-3 or TRBV12-4 with TRBJ2-3; 12 bases map to TRBD2. V lost 1 base, J lost 3 bases, and 5 bases stayed unmatched. The CDR3 spans 17 residues. The CDR3 coding sequence is TGTGCCAGCAGTTTAGTGGCTAGCGGGAGGGGGACAGATACGCAGTATTTT. Translation: CASSLVASGRGTDTQYF.

In this sample, this clone turned up many times. A much larger clone differs from this one at a single base, so this may be a read error. Because the CDR3 is missing its conserved closing phenylalanine or tryptophan, this is likely a read error. The V and J genes are TRBV6-2 or TRBV6-3 and TRBJ1-6; TRBD1 is a possible D gene (5 bases). CDR1 MNHEY and CDR2 SVGEGT come from the germline V gene. The CDR3 extends over 12 amino acids. V was cut by 8 bases and J by 9 bases, with 11 bases left in between. CDR3 protein: CASCLGGSPLHS. CDR3 in DNA: TGTGCCAGCTGCCTGGGGGGTTCACCCCTCCACTCT.

Here the CDR3 reads CARLINTEAFF. The CDR3 DNA reads as TGTGCGAGGCTTATTAACACTGAAGCTTTCTTT. This sequence joins TRBV19 and TRBJ1-1; the D is unclear. Germline CDR1 LNHDA, CDR2 SQIVND (reference sequence). The CDR3 is made up of 11 amino acids.

This clone was detected many times. This rearrangement joins TRBV5-1 to TRBJ2-2, with no clear D. CDR1 is SGHRS, CDR2 YFSETQ, per germline. The CDR3 covers 17 residues. The ends were cut back, 0 bases at V and 0 bases at J, with 12 bases in the middle. The CDR3 spells CASSLAAADPNTGELFF. For the CDR3, the DNA is TGCGCCAGCAGCTTGGCCGCGGCGGACCCGAACACCGGGGAGCTGTTTTTT.

Comment on this clone: A clone one base away is much larger, so this may be a read error. The chain employs TRBV3-1 and TRBJ2-3; 8 bases line up with TRBD1. This CDR3 is 16 amino acids long. Germline-derived CDR1 and CDR2 are LGHDT and YNNKEL (reference sequence). V lost 5 bases, J lost 3 bases, and 10 bases stayed unmatched. The CDR3 DNA reads as TGTGCCAGCAGCTATAGACAGGGGCTAGGAACAGATACGCAGTATTTT. It is translated as CASSYRQGLGTDTQYF.

This CDR3 is CASRSPLGRQDSYNEQFF. CDR3 bases: TGTGCCAGCAGATCACCCCTAGGGCGTCAAGACTCCTACAATGAGCAGTTCTTC. The chain is built from TRBV11-1 and TRBJ2-1; D is undetermined. Germline lookup yields CDR1 SGHAT and CDR2 FQDESV (reference sequence). The length of the CDR3 is 18 residues. The germline V and J ends were trimmed by 6 bases and 0 bases, with 21 bases remaining between them.

Of note for this clone: The junction does not match germline at one end; this may be a read error. This rearrangement joins TRBV12-3 or TRBV12-4 to TRBJ1-2, with TRBD1 as a possible D gene (5 bases). CDR3 length: 14 residues. This chain's CDR3 is CASILGTGNYRYTF. Here the CDR3 DNA reads TGTGCCAGCATTTTAGGGACGGGGAACTATCGCTACACCTTC.

The chain employs TRBV7-8 and TRBJ1-5; perhaps TRBD1 as D (5 bases). V was pared by 5 bases and J by 6 bases, with 20 bases between. Germline V gene lookup returns CDR1 SGHVS and CDR2 FQNEAQ. The length of the CDR3 is 16 residues. The CDR3 sequence is CASSPLGGELGQPQHF. As DNA, the CDR3 is TGTGCCAGCAGCCCCTTGGGAGGGGAACTGGGTCAGCCCCAGCATTTT.

This clone was seen at least ten times. Additional DNA sequences in this sample encode the identical CDR3. The rearrangement joins TRBV12-3 or TRBV12-4 to TRBJ2-7, with a possible D match to TRBD2 (6 bases). Trimming removed 0 bases from V and 7 bases from J, with 19 bases in between. CDR3 size: 16 residues. The CDR3 region has the DNA TGTGCCAGCAGTTTAGCGCGGCAGGGAAGGGCGGGAGAGCAGTACTTC. This encodes CASSLARQGRAGEQYF.

This clone was counted ten times or more. The chain carries TRBV30 and TRBJ1-3; possible D gene TRBD1, 5 bases. V was cut by 2 bases and J by 0 bases, with 14 bases left in between. This CDR3 has 16 residues. Germline CDR1 and CDR2: GTSNPN and SVGIG (reference sequence). CDR3 residues: CAWSTGGVSSGNTIYF. The CDR3 DNA sequence: TGTGCCTGGAGTACGGGGGGTGTAAGCTCTGGAAACACCATATATTTT.

A single count supports this clone. CDR3 residues: CASSLGQGATLTFF. The CDR3 bases are TGTGCCAGCAGCTTGGGTCAGGGGGCGACGCTGACTTTCTTT. This sequence joins TRBV11-2 and TRBJ1-1, with 8 nucleotides matching TRBD1. Germline V lookup: CDR1 SGHAT, CDR2 FQNNGV. This CDR3 contains 14 residues. Trimming at V came to 3 bases and at J to 12 bases, leaving 12 bases not matched to a gene. Complete variable domain (other parts from reference TRBV11-2 and TRBJ1-1): EAGVAQSPRYKIIEKRQSVAFWCNPISGHATLYWYQQILGQGPKLLIQFQNNGVVDDSQLPKDRFSAERLKGVDSTLKIQPAKLEDSAVYLCASSLGQGATLTFFGQGTRLTVV.

The gene calls are TRBV2 and TRBJ2-1; D is possibly TRBD1 or TRBD2 (6 bases each). CDR3 length: 17 residues. The germline V gene encodes CDR1 SNHLY and CDR2 FYNNEI. The ends were cut back, 3 bases at V and 0 bases at J, with 15 bases in the middle. This CDR3 reads CASSDVTWGASYNEQFF. The DNA for the CDR3 is TGTGCCAGCAGTGATGTTACGTGGGGGGCCTCCTACAATGAGCAGTTCTTC.

Regarding this clone: A much larger clone lies a single base off, so this may be a read error. The chain joins TRBV5-1 to TRBJ2-3; perhaps D is TRBD1 or TRBD2 (5 bases each). Trimming stripped 2 bases from V and 4 bases from J, with 14 bases between. This CDR3 has 15 amino acids. Germline V gene lookup returns CDR1 SGHRS and CDR2 YFSETQ. CDR3 coding DNA: TGCGCCAGCAGCTTCATCGGGGCCTCCTCAGATACGCAGTATTTT. Its translation is CASSFIGASSDTQYF.

V and J are TRBV10-3 and TRBJ1-1; D ambiguous. V shed 11 bases and J shed 3 bases, with 10 bases lying between them. The CDR3 loop spans 11 amino acids. Germline V gene data show CDR1 as ENHRY and CDR2 as SYGVKD. CDR3 in amino acids: CASREDTEAFF. The DNA for the CDR3 is TGTGCCTCTAGGGAGGACACTGAAGCTTTCTTT.

This clone has at least ten counts. Here the CDR3 DNA reads TGTGCCATCAGTTCGGCCACATCGACCCCCTACGAGCAGTACTTC. Its translation is CAISSATSTPYEQYF. The chain links TRBV10-3 to TRBJ2-7, with D uncertain. The CDR3 runs to 15 residues. Trimming left V 5 bases short and J 2 bases short, with 16 bases between. The germline V gene has CDR1 ENHRY and CDR2 SYGVKD.

This clone was seen many times. The chain uses TRBV28 and TRBJ2-1; D is unresolved. The CDR3 loop spans 14 amino acids. Trimming cost V 2 bases and J 5 bases, with 10 bases left between them. Germline assignment: CDR1 MDHEN and CDR2 SYDVKM. The CDR3 here is CASSLRPTDNEQFF. The CDR3 DNA reads TGTGCCAGCAGTTTACGCCCGACCGACAATGAGCAGTTCTTC. Looking up the rest from reference TRBV28 and TRBJ2-1 gives the full variable domain: DVKVTQSSRYLVKRTGEKVFLECVQDMDHENMFWYRQDPGLGLRLIYFSYDVKMKEKGDIPEGYSVSREKKERFSLILESASTNQTSMYLCASSLRPTDNEQFFGPGTRLTVL.

This clone appeared a few times. An end of the junction differs from the germline gene, which may be a read error. The rearrangement links TRBV6-9 to TRBJ1-1; 8 bases are shared with TRBD1. The CDR3 spans 14 residues. Germline lookup yields CDR1 MNHGY and CDR2 SVAAGI. CDR3 sequence reads: CASSHTGGATEAFF. Here the CDR3 DNA reads TGCGCCAGCAGTCATACAGGGGGAGCCACTGAAGCTTTCTTT.

With respect to this clone: Relative to the germline gene, one junction end is altered; a read error may explain this. J is TRBJ2-7 and V is TRBV7-2; the match to TRBD2 covers 7 bases. In germline, CDR1 is SGHTA, CDR2 FQGNSA. CDR3 length: 13 residues. CDR3 sequence: CASISGLSYEHYF. DNA of the CDR3: TGTGCCAGCATCTCGGGACTATCCTACGAGCATTACTTC.